The source of this TCR beta chain is a study of beta chain features in type 1 diabetes. Every bit of the isolated RNA underwent reverse transcription, so sequencing read expressed TCRB transcripts. TCRdb's table, derived via immunoSEQ multiplex PCR, lists solely in-frame clones and lacks some. The sample has hundreds of thousands of clones, about 10% seen once. V was trimmed by 1 base and J by 5 bases, leaving 6 bases between them. The CDR3 runs 13 residues. CDR1 SGHDT and CDR2 YYEEEE come from the germline V gene. Whole-study results and caveats: All four CD4+ subsets from Type 1 diabetes patients carried moderately but significantly shorter TCRB CDR3s. More deletions and fewer insertions at VDJ junctions were seen in type 1 diabetes patients.

In its sample, this clone was seen a few times. The antigen is undetermined. The sequence was collected from a woman younger than 35 in good health. J is TRBJ2-2 and V is TRBV5-6; D gene ambiguous. The sequencing input was naive CD4+ T cells from blood. The CDR3 loop is CASSLLETGELFF. The CDR3 nucleotides read TGTGCCAGCAGCTTGTTAGAGACCGGGGAGCTGTTTTTT.